This T cell receptor beta chain is from a study of shared clonotypes between healthy human individuals. As regards this clone: Its antigen is undetermined.

Whole-study results and caveats: Investigators collected only blood, and repertoires in tissues likely differ.

Every subset's genomic DNA went evenly onto several immunoSEQ plates. Sequenced by immunoSEQ multiplex PCR; TCRdb stores in-frame clones only, minus some. The sample comprises around 600,000 clones, 85% to 95% of which are singletons, and over 0.09% rests with the top ten. Cells designated naive CD8 were CD45RO-negative and were positively selected for CCR7, with terminally differentiated effector memory CD45RA+ cells excluded. The germline gives CDR1 MRHNA, CDR2 SNTAGT. The V end was cut by 7 bases, the J end by 3 bases, with 10 bases between. The CDR3 spans 13 residues. This TCR was sampled from a young woman in good health. The rearrangement links TRBV6-4 to TRBJ1-3; no definite D call. The sample comprised naive CD8+ T cells sorted from blood. The CDR3 DNA follows: TGTGCCAGCAAGGTCCGGGGTGGAAACACCATATATTTT. Translating it yields CASKVRGGNTIYF.